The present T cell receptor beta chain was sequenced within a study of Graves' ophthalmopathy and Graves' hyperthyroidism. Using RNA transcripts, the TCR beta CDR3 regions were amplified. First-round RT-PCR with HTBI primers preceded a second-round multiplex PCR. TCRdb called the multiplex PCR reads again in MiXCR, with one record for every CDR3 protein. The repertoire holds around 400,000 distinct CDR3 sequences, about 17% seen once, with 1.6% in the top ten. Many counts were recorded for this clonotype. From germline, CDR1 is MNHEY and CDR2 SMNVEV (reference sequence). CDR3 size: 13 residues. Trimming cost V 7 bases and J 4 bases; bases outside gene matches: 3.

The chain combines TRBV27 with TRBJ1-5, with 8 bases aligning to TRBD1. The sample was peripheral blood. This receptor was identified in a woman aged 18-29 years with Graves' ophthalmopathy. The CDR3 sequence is CASKQGGNQPQHF. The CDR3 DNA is TGTGCCAGCAAACAGGGGGGAAATCAGCCCCAGCATTTT.